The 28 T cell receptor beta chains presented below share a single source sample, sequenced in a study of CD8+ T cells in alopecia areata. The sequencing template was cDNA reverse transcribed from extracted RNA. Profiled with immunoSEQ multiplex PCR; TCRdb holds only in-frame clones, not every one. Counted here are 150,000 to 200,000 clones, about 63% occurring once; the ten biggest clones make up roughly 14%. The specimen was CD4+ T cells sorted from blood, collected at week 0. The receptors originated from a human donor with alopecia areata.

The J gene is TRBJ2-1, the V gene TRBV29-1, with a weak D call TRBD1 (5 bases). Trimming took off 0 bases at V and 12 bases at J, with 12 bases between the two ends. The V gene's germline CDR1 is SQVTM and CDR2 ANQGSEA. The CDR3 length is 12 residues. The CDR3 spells CSVEDGATAQFF. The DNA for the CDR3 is TGCAGCGTTGAAGATGGGGCTACCGCGCAGTTCTTC.

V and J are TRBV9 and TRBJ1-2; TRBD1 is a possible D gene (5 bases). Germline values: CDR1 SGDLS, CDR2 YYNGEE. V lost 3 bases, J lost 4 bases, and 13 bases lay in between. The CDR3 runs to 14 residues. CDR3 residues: CASSGPRGIYGYTF. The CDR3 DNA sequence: TGTGCCAGCAGCGGCCCACGGGGGATCTATGGCTACACCTTC.

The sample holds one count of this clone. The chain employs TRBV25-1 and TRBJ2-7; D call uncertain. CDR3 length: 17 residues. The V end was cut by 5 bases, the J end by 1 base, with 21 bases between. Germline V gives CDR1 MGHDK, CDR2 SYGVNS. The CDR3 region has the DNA TGTGCCAGCAGTTCAAATCCGACCCCCGTTAGGTCCTACGAGCAGTACTTC. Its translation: CASSSNPTPVRSYEQYF.

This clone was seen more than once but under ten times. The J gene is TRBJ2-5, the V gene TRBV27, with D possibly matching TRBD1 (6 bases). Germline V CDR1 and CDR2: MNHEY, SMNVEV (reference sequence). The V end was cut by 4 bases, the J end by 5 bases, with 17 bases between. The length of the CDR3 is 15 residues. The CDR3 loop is CASSSLRQGRETQYF. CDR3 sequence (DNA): TGTGCCAGCAGTTCCCTAAGGCAGGGGCGGGAGACCCAGTACTTC.

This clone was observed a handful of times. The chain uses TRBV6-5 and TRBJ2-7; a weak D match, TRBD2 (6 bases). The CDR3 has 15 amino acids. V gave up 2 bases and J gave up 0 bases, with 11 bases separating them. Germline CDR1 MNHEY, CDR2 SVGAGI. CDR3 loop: CASSYRDGSSYEQYF. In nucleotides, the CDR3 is TGTGCCAGCAGTTACCGGGACGGGAGCTCCTACGAGCAGTACTTC.

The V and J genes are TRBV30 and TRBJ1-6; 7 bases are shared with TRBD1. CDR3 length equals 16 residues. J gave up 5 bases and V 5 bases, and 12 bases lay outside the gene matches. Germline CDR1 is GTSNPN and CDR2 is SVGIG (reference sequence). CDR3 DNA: TGTGCCTGGCATCTCTCCGGGACAGCCAATAATTCACCCCTCCACTTT. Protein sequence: CAWHLSGTANNSPLHF. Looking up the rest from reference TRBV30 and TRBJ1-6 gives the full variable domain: SQTIHQWPATLVQPVGSPLSLECTVEGTSNPNLYWYRQAAGRGLQLLFYSVGIGQISSEVPQNLSASRPQDRQFILSSKKLLLSDSGFYLCAWHLSGTANNSPLHFGNGTRLTVT.

CDR3 region: CSVERDRGSGELFF. CDR3 bases: TGCAGCGTGGAACGGGACAGGGGGTCCGGGGAGCTGTTTTTT. This chain joins TRBV29-1 and TRBJ2-2; the match to TRBD1 covers 11 bases. Trimming at V came to 6 bases and at J to 6 bases, leaving 6 bases not matched to a gene. Germline V lookup: CDR1 SQVTM, CDR2 ANQGSEA. CDR3 size: 14 residues.

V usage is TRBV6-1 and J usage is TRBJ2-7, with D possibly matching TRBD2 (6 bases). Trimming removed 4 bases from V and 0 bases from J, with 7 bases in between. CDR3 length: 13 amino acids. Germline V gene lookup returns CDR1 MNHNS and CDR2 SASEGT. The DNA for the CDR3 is TGTGCCAGCAGTGTGGGAGGCTCCTACGAGCAGTACTTC. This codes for CASSVGGSYEQYF.

CDR3 nucleotide sequence: TGCAGCGTTCGGACGGGGTCTGGAAACACCATATATTTT. Its translation: CSVRTGSGNTIYF. The chain joins TRBV29-1 to TRBJ1-3, with D uncertain. Looked up from germline, CDR1 is SQVTM and CDR2 is ANQGSEA. CDR3 length: 13 amino acids. V lost 5 bases to trimming and J lost 1 base, with 9 bases between them.

CDR3 sequence reads: CASSIRRGNSPLHF. Written as DNA, the CDR3 is TGTGCCAGCAGTATTCGACGAGGAAATTCACCCCTCCACTTT. The chain carries TRBV2 and TRBJ1-6, with unresolved D. Trimming stripped 5 bases from V and 7 bases from J, with 12 bases between. The CDR3 runs to 14 residues. Germline V gene sequence: CDR1 SNHLY, CDR2 FYNNEI. Full variable domain (rest looked up from reference TRBV2 and TRBJ1-6): EPEVTQTPSHQVTQMGQEVILRCVPISNHLYFYWYRQILGQKVEFLVSFYNNEISEKSEIFDDQFSVERPDGSNFTLKIRSTKLEDSAMYFCASSIRRGNSPLHFGNGTRLTVT.

DNA for the CDR3: TGTGCCAGCACCTCGTGGGAGACCCAGTACTTC. Its translation is CASTSWETQYF. The gene calls are TRBV6-5 and TRBJ2-5; D not certain. Trimming took 7 bases from V and 5 from J, leaving 8 bases between them. There are 11 residues in the CDR3. CDR1 and CDR2 (germline): MNHEY, SVGAGI.

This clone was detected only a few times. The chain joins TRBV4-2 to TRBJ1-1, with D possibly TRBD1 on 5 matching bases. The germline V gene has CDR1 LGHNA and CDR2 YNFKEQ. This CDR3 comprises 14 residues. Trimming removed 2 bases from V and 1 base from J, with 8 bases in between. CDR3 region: CASSQLQENTEAFF. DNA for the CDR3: TGTGCCAGCAGCCAACTACAGGAGAACACTGAAGCTTTCTTT.

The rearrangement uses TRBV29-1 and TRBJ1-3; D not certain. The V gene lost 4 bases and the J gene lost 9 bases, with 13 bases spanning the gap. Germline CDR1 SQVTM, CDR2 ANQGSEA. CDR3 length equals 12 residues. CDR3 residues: CSVVTPGTTIYF. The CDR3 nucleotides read TGCAGCGTTGTCACCCCCGGTACCACCATATATTTT.

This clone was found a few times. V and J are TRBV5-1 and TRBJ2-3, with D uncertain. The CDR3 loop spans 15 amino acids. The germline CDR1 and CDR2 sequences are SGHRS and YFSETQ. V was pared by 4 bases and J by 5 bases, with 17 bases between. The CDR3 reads CASSTGSQVGDTQYF. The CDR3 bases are TGCGCCAGCAGCACCGGGTCGCAGGTGGGAGATACGCAGTATTTT. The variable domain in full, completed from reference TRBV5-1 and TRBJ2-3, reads KAGVTQTPRYLIKTRGQQVTLSCSPISGHRSVSWYQQTPGQGLQFLFEYFSETQRNKGNFPGRFSGRQFSNSRSEMNVSTLELGDSALYLCASSTGSQVGDTQYFGPGTRLTVL.

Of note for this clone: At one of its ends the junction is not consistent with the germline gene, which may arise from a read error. CDR3 sequence: CASSLGRGLATGELLF. CDR3 sequence (DNA): TGTGCCAGCAGCTTAGGTCGGGGGCTAGCCACCGGGGAGCTGCTTTTT. The V call is TRBV7-8, the J call TRBJ2-2, with D perhaps assigned TRBD1 or TRBD2 (6 bases each). The CDR3 is made up of 16 amino acids. Per germline, CDR1 SGHVS and CDR2 FQNEAQ.

This CDR3 reads CAWSHRGWSEKLFF. CDR3 nucleotide sequence: TGTGCCTGGTCACACAGGGGATGGAGTGAAAAACTGTTTTTT. The chain joins TRBV30 to TRBJ1-4; 7 positions agree with TRBD1. The CDR3 runs 14 residues. The germline CDR1 and CDR2 sequences are GTSNPN and SVGIG (reference sequence). The V gene end was trimmed by 5 bases and the J gene end by 7 bases; junction bases not matched to a gene: 10. The full variable domain, with the rest looked up from reference TRBV30 and TRBJ1-4, is SQTIHQWPATLVQPVGSPLSLECTVEGTSNPNLYWYRQAAGRGLQLLFYSVGIGQISSEVPQNLSASRPQDRQFILSSKKLLLSDSGFYLCAWSHRGWSEKLFFGSGTQLSVL.

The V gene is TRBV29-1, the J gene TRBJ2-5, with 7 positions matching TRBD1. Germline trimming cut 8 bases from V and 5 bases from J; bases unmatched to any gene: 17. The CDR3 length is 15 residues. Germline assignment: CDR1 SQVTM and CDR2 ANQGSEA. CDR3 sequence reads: CSTYRGREEVETQYF. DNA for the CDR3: TGCAGCACCTACAGGGGTAGGGAAGAGGTGGAGACCCAGTACTTC.

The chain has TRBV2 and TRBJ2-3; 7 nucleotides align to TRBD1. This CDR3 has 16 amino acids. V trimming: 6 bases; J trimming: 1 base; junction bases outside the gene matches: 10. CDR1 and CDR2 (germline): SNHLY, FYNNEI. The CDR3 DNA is TGTGCCAGCAGCCCAAACTTACAGGGGCGCACAGATACGCAGTATTTT. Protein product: CASSPNLQGRTDTQYF.

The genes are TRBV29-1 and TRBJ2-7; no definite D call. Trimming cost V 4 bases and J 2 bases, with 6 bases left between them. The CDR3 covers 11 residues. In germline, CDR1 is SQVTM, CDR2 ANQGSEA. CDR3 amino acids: CSVGRPYEQYF. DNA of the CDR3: TGCAGCGTTGGCAGGCCCTACGAGCAGTACTTC.

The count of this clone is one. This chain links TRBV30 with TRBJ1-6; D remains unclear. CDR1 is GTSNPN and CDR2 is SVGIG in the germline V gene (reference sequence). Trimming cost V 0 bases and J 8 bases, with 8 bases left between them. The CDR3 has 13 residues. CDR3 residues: CAWSVVRDSPLHF. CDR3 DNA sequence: TGTGCCTGGAGTGTAGTCCGAGATTCACCCCTCCACTTT. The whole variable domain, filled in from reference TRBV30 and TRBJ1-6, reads SQTIHQWPATLVQPVGSPLSLECTVEGTSNPNLYWYRQAAGRGLQLLFYSVGIGQISSEVPQNLSASRPQDRQFILSSKKLLLSDSGFYLCAWSVVRDSPLHFGNGTRLTVT.

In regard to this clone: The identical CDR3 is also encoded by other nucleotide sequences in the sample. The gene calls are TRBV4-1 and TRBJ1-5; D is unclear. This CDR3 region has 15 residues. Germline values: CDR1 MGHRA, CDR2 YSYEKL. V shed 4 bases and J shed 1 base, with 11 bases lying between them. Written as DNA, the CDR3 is TGCGCCAGCAGCCCCGGTACGGGAAGCAATCAGCCCCAGCATTTT. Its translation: CASSPGTGSNQPQHF.

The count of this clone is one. CDR3 region: CASSLTSGEETQYF. The CDR3 region has the DNA TGCGCCAGCAGTTTAACTAGCGGAGAAGAGACCCAGTACTTC. This chain joins TRBV5-1 and TRBJ2-5; TRBD2 aligns across 8 bases. CDR1 and CDR2 (germline): SGHRS, YFSETQ. V lost 5 bases to trimming and J lost 3 bases; unmatched junction nucleotides: 6. This CDR3 region has 14 residues. The variable domain in full, with the rest retrieved from reference TRBV5-1 and TRBJ2-5, is KAGVTQTPRYLIKTRGQQVTLSCSPISGHRSVSWYQQTPGQGLQFLFEYFSETQRNKGNFPGRFSGRQFSNSRSEMNVSTLELGDSALYLCASSLTSGEETQYFGPGTRLLVL.

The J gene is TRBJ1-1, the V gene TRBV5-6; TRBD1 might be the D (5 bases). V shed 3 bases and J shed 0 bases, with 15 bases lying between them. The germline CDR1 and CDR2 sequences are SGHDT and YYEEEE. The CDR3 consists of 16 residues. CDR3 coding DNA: TGTGCCAGCAGCTGGACGGGGGAGCGGTTGAACACTGAAGCTTTCTTT. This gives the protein CASSWTGERLNTEAFF.

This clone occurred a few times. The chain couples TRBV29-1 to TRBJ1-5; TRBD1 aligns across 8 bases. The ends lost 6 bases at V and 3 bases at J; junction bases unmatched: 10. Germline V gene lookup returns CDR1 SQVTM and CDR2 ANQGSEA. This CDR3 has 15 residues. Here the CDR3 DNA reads TGCAGCGTCCGCTCGACAGGGGATCCCAATCAGCCCCAGCATTTT. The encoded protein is CSVRSTGDPNQPQHF.

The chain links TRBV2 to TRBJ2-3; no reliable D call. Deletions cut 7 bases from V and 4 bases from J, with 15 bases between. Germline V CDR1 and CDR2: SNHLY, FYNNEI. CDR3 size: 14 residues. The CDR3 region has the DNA TGTGCCAGCACCAGGACGTCAAGGGCAGATACGCAGTATTTT. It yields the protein CASTRTSRADTQYF.

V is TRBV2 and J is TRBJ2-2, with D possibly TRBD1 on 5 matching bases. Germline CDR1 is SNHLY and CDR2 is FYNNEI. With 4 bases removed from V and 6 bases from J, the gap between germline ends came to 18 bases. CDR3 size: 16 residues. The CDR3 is CASSGRALFDPGELFF. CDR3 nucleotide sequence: TGTGCCAGCAGTGGCAGGGCTCTCTTTGACCCCGGGGAGCTGTTTTTT.

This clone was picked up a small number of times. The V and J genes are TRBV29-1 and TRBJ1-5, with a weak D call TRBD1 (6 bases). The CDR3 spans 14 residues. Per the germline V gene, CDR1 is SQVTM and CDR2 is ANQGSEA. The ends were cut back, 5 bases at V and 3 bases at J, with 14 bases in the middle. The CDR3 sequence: CSVTTGRNNQPQHF. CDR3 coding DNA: TGCAGCGTTACGACAGGAAGAAACAATCAGCCCCAGCATTTT.

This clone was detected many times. The CDR3 DNA reads TGTGCCAGCTCACCATCTCGAACAGACAATGAAAAACTGTTTTTT. Its protein product is CASSPSRTDNEKLFF. This chain joins TRBV18 and TRBJ1-4; D remains ambiguous. CDR1 and CDR2 (germline): KGHSH, LQKENI. The CDR3 totals 15 residues. Trimming removed 2 bases from V and 5 bases from J, with 12 bases in between.